These 18 T cell receptor beta chains originate from one sample sequenced in a study of blood T cell repertoires in COVID-19. The data were produced by immunoSEQ multiplex PCR, yet TCRdb's version contains in-frame clones alone and is incomplete. The sample records about 370,000 clones, about 87% being singletons. The sequenced sample consisted of peripheral blood. The receptors were sampled from a woman younger than 45 with COVID-19, enrolled during active disease.

The V gene is TRBV2, the J gene TRBJ1-1; D is perhaps TRBD1 (6 bases). V was cut by 8 bases and J by 1 base, with 17 bases left in between. The CDR3 consists of 15 residues. Germline-derived CDR1 and CDR2 are SNHLY and FYNNEI. The chain's CDR3 is CASSRSGTRNTEAFF. The CDR3 DNA reads as TGTGCCAGCTCCCGGTCCGGGACACGGAACACTGAAGCTTTCTTT.

This chain's CDR3 is CATSRRGVKAPGANVLTF. The CDR3, as DNA: TGTGCCACCAGCAGAAGAGGAGTAAAGGCTCCTGGGGCCAACGTCCTGACTTTC. This chain joins TRBV15 and TRBJ2-6; D is ambiguous. This CDR3 has 18 amino acids. Per the germline V gene, CDR1 is LNHNV and CDR2 is YYDKDF (reference sequence). The V gene lost 2 bases and the J gene lost 2 bases, with 16 bases spanning the gap.

The chain combines TRBV4-1 with TRBJ2-1; 11 positions agree with TRBD2. The CDR3 consists of 15 residues. V was pared by 6 bases and J by 3 bases, with 4 bases of the junction left unmatched. Looked up from germline, CDR1 is MGHRA and CDR2 is YSYEKL. The CDR3 protein is CASRLTSGSYNEQFF. The CDR3 nucleotides are TGCGCCAGCAGACTCACTAGCGGGAGCTACAATGAGCAGTTCTTC.

This chain links TRBV30 with TRBJ2-7, with 11 bases fitting TRBD2. From germline, CDR1 is GTSNPN and CDR2 SVGIG (reference sequence). J gave up 7 bases and V 2 bases, and 4 bases lay outside the gene matches. The CDR3 length is 13 residues. The CDR3 sequence is CAWSPSGRSEQYF. The CDR3 nucleotides are TGTGCCTGGAGTCCTAGCGGGAGGAGTGAGCAGTACTTC.

This sequence joins TRBV7-9 and TRBJ1-4; 8 bases fit TRBD1. The CDR3 is made up of 15 amino acids. Germline CDR1 SEHNR, CDR2 FQNEAQ (reference sequence). J gave up 6 bases and V 5 bases, and 8 bases lay outside the gene matches. CDR3 sequence: CASSLPGQGDEKLFF. The CDR3 nucleotides are TGTGCCAGCAGCCTCCCCGGACAGGGAGATGAAAAACTGTTTTTT.

J is TRBJ1-4 and V is TRBV6-1, with no clear D. CDR3 length: 15 residues. The germline V gene encodes CDR1 MNHNS and CDR2 SASEGT. Trimming removed 1 base at V and 5 bases at J, with 11 bases between. CDR3 DNA: TGTGCCAGCAGTGAAGGTGGAAACAGAAATGAAAAACTGTTTTTT. It yields the protein CASSEGGNRNEKLFF.

The chain recombines TRBV10-2 with TRBJ2-7; 8 bases are shared with TRBD1. The CDR3 is 14 amino acids. Germline V gene sequence: CDR1 WSHSY, CDR2 SAAADI. Unmatched junction bases numbered 6, after V lost 6 bases and J lost 2 bases. Here the CDR3 reads CASSDDRGTYEQYF. In DNA form, the CDR3 reads TGCGCCAGCAGCGACGACAGGGGAACCTACGAGCAGTACTTC.

V gene TRBV28 combines with J gene TRBJ1-2; 8 bases fit TRBD1. The CDR3 is 15 residues long. Trimming at V came to 6 bases and at J to 3 bases, leaving 9 bases not matched to a gene. Per germline, CDR1 MDHEN and CDR2 SYDVKM. CDR3 nucleotides: TGTGCCAGCAGGGGCACTGGACAGGGTGACTATGGCTACACCTTC. Translated, it gives CASRGTGQGDYGYTF.

This clone has a single count. The chain couples TRBV10-3 to TRBJ2-1; 9 nucleotides match TRBD1. CDR1 and CDR2 (germline): ENHRY, SYGVKD. This CDR3 region has 13 residues. The V segment lost 9 bases and the J segment 8 bases; nucleotides outside the gene matches: 8. The CDR3 is CAMQGQGIDEQFF. For the CDR3, the DNA is TGTGCCATGCAGGGACAGGGAATCGATGAGCAGTTCTTC.

V is TRBV9 and J is TRBJ2-2; 10 nucleotides align to TRBD2. Germline V gives CDR1 SGDLS, CDR2 YYNGEE. The CDR3 consists of 17 residues. The V segment lost 6 bases and the J segment 5 bases; nucleotides outside the gene matches: 13. For the CDR3, the DNA is TGTGCCAGCACCAAGACAGCTAGCGGGAGTTTTACCGGGGAGCTGTTTTTT. The encoded protein is CASTKTASGSFTGELFF.

The V and J genes are TRBV6-5 and TRBJ2-7; D remains ambiguous. The CDR3 consists of 13 residues. The germline V gene encodes CDR1 MNHEY and CDR2 SVGAGI. Trimming cost V 5 bases and J 3 bases, with 11 bases left between them. Written as DNA, the CDR3 is TGTGCCAGCAGTCCTGGGCCTTACTACGAGCAGTACTTC. Protein sequence: CASSPGPYYEQYF.

V and J are TRBV30 and TRBJ1-4; D is ambiguous. Germline V lookup: CDR1 GTSNPN, CDR2 SVGIG (reference sequence). The CDR3 covers 12 residues. The V end lost 4 bases, the J end lost 11 bases, and 14 bases lay between the germline ends. CDR3 nucleotides: TGTGCCTGGAACGAGGGAACAAAGAAACTGTTTTTT. It translates to CAWNEGTKKLFF. Variable domain in full (rest from reference TRBV30 and TRBJ1-4): SQTIHQWPATLVQPVGSPLSLECTVEGTSNPNLYWYRQAAGRGLQLLFYSVGIGQISSEVPQNLSASRPQDRQFILSSKKLLLSDSGFYLCAWNEGTKKLFFGSGTQLSVL.

The chain employs TRBV30 and TRBJ2-3; 7 nucleotides match TRBD1. V lost 1 base to trimming and J lost 2 bases; unmatched junction nucleotides: 6. The V gene's germline CDR1 is GTSNPN and CDR2 SVGIG (reference sequence). The CDR3 spans 15 residues. The DNA of the CDR3 is TGTGCCTGGAGTGAGGGGGCTGCTGCCACAGATACGCAGTATTTT. This gives the protein CAWSEGAAATDTQYF.

The genes are TRBV6-5 and TRBJ1-1, with D possibly matching TRBD1 (5 bases). Germline V gene data show CDR1 as MNHEY and CDR2 as SVGAGI. There are 13 residues in the CDR3. V was shortened by 2 bases and J by 7 bases, with 11 bases between the two germline ends. The CDR3: CASSYDGTLEAFF. The CDR3 bases are TGTGCCAGCAGTTACGACGGGACTCTTGAAGCTTTCTTT.

The rearrangement uses TRBV2 and TRBJ1-2; no definite D call. CDR1 and CDR2 from the germline V gene are SNHLY and FYNNEI. The CDR3 consists of 14 residues. Trimming cost V 10 bases and J 0 bases, with 15 bases left between them. The CDR3: CATKTGLANYGYTF. The CDR3 bases are TGTGCCACAAAAACGGGGTTAGCTAACTATGGCTACACCTTC.

This chain uses TRBV4-1 with TRBJ2-1; 7 nucleotides align to TRBD2. The germline V gene has CDR1 MGHRA and CDR2 YSYEKL. Trimming took 0 bases from V and 3 from J; bases not matched to a gene: 11. CDR3 length: 18 amino acids. This CDR3 is CASSQERAGGSFYNEQFF. The DNA of the CDR3 is TGCGCCAGCAGCCAAGAACGCGCGGGCGGGAGTTTCTACAATGAGCAGTTCTTC.

About this clone: Other DNA sequences in the same sample also yield this CDR3. The CDR3: CASSVGDRDQETQYF. CDR3 coding DNA: TGTGCCAGCAGCGTAGGAGACAGGGACCAAGAGACCCAGTACTTC. This rearrangement joins TRBV9 to TRBJ2-5; TRBD1 matches 7 bases. V trimming: 0 bases; J trimming: 0 bases; junction bases outside the gene matches: 2. Germline loops: CDR1 SGDLS, CDR2 YYNGEE. This CDR3 comprises 15 residues.

V gene TRBV7-9 combines with J gene TRBJ1-3; 7 bases map to TRBD1. The CDR3 covers 16 residues. Trimming removed 1 base from V and 1 base from J; junction bases left unmatched: 4. CDR1 SEHNR and CDR2 FQNEAQ come from the germline V gene (reference sequence). CDR3 loop: CASSLGSGGSGNTIYF. The CDR3, as DNA: TGTGCCAGCAGCTTAGGATCAGGGGGTTCTGGAAACACCATATATTTT.